This TCR beta chain stems from a study of T cell responses to AZD1222 COVID-19 vaccine. Note on this clone: Its antigen remains unidentified.

The method was immunoSEQ multiplex PCR; TCRdb's version includes in-frame clones alone and lacks a portion of them. The sample shows 79,000 or so clones, 60% to 85% of them seen only once. Study-wide points: Reports say nearly half of spike-specific TCRs go after unmutated variant regions. Donors skewed white British and female; clonal diversity was possibly underestimated. There were vaccine-associated CD4 TCRs across spike, dominant at 160-218 and 743-854.

This receptor was identified in an adult who received the MenACWY meningococcal vaccine as a control. The specimen comprised peripheral blood, sampled 28 days after the second dose of the MenACWY control vaccine.

CDR3: CASSQDMNTEAFF. CDR3 nucleotide sequence: TGTGCCAGCAGCCAGGACATGAACACTGAAGCTTTCTTT. The gene calls are TRBV14 and TRBJ1-1, with D possibly matching TRBD1 (5 bases). This CDR3 has 13 amino acids. Germline loops: CDR1 SGHDN, CDR2 FVKESK. The V end lost 3 bases, the J end lost 0 bases, and 5 bases lay between the germline ends.